Detailed here is one T cell receptor beta chain. The observed sequence ends 3 residues before the CDR3 terminus, with the missing tail filled in from the germline J gene. The germline V gene encodes CDR1 SGHRS and CDR2 YFSETQ. The length of the CDR3 is 16 residues. V lost 4 bases to trimming and J lost 4 bases; unmatched junction nucleotides: 11. The sample belongs to a study of T cells in women clearing cervical HPV infection. Study-wide background: Cases were women with histologically confirmed HPV16-related CIN3 or worse, including a couple of invasive cancers.

Profiling relied on immunoSEQ multiplex PCR, and the TCRdb table lists in-frame clones only, not all of them. The sample totals about 37,000 clones. Sequenced input: blood buffy coat. The clonotype was recovered from a woman aged 18-70 years with a cervical HPV16 infection that either progressed to CIN3+ or cleared (not recorded which). The V and J genes are TRBV5-1 and TRBJ1-3; 7 nucleotides align to TRBD1. Incomplete CDR3 DNA: TGCGCCAGCAGCCCAACTGAGGGGGCGTCAGGAAACACC. Its protein product is CASSPTEGASGNT. In full, the CDR3 reads CASSPTEGASGNTIYF.